The rows below give T cell receptor beta chains drawn from one sample of a study of T cells in Graves' hyperthyroidism and ophthalmopathy. TCRdb reprocessed the multiplex PCR reads via MiXCR and lists one record per CDR3 protein. The sample has hundreds of thousands of distinct CDR3 sequences; roughly 15% are singletons. The material sequenced was blood. The source of these receptors is a woman in her thirties or forties with Graves' ophthalmopathy. The CDR3 runs from the conserved cysteine through the conserved F or W. The D gene is left open where the match is weak. Size tells how often a clone was seen (once, few, many) or the class of an expanded clone, and some rows leave it out.

size	D	V	J	CDR3	DNA
many	TRBD1	TRBV19	TRBJ1-1	CASSRTGGGSEAFF	TGTGCCAGTAGCCGGACAGGGGGCGGGAGTGAAGCTTTCTTT
few	.	TRBV6-1	TRBJ2-5	CASSEVGVLETQYF	TGTGCCAGCAGTGAAGTGGGGGTACTGGAGACCCAGTACTTC
few	TRBD2	TRBV19	TRBJ2-7	CASSTSGLYEQYF	TGTGCCAGTAGCACTAGCGGGTTATACGAGCAGTACTTC
many	.	TRBV6-5	TRBJ1-6	CASSYSGQNSPLHF	TGTGCCAGCAGTTACAGCGGACAGAATTCACCCCTCCACTTT
.	.	TRBV5-6	TRBJ2-7	CASIGDLTSGGSEQYF	TGTGCCAGCATTGGAGATTTAACTAGTGGGGGGTCCGAGCAGTACTTC
few	.	TRBV12-3/TRBV12-4	TRBJ2-5	CASSYQAGKQTQYF	TGTGCCAGCAGTTATCAGGCCGGCAAGCAGACCCAGTACTTC
many	TRBD1	TRBV12-3/TRBV12-4	TRBJ2-2	CASSKQGAQTGELFF	TGTGCCAGCAGTAAACAGGGGGCGCAAACCGGGGAGCTGTTTTTT
many	TRBD1	TRBV19	TRBJ2-5	CASSWDRGQETQYF	TGTGCCAGTAGTTGGGACAGGGGCCAAGAGACCCAGTACTTC
many	.	TRBV6-2/TRBV6-3	TRBJ1-2	CASWGANNYGYTF	TGTGCCAGCTGGGGGGCTAATAACTATGGCTACACCTTC
few	TRBD1	TRBV4-1	TRBJ2-6	CASSPSGTGSTGANVLTF	TGCGCCAGCAGCCCATCCGGGACAGGATCCACTGGGGCCAACGTCCTGACTTTC
many	.	TRBV28	TRBJ1-5	CASIGGGHQPQHF	TGTGCCAGCATCGGGGGCGGACATCAGCCCCAGCATTTT
.	TRBD1	TRBV29-1	TRBJ1-1	CSVRDRVGTEAFF	TGCAGCGTGCGGGACAGGGTAGGTACTGAAGCTTTCTTT
many	TRBD1	TRBV27	TRBJ2-6	CASSFWTGAGANVLTF	TGTGCCAGCAGTTTTTGGACAGGGGCCGGGGCCAACGTCCTGACTTTC
many	.	TRBV6-1	TRBJ1-5	CASSAGQGSNQPQHF	TGTGCCAGCAGTGCAGGCCAGGGGTCCAATCAGCCCCAGCATTTT
many	.	TRBV28	TRBJ1-2	CASSFGGGLWFSGYTF	TGTGCCAGCAGTTTCGGGGGCGGGCTTTGGTTTAGTGGCTACACCTTC
.	.	TRBV5-1	TRBJ1-3	CASSHNRNSGNTIYF	TGCGCCAGCAGCCATAACAGAAACTCTGGAAACACCATATATTTT
many	.	TRBV15	TRBJ1-1	CATSTNTEAFF	TGTGCCACCAGCACGAACACTGAAGCTTTCTTT
many	TRBD2	TRBV29-1	TRBJ2-7	CSVGLAGNYEQYF	TGCAGCGTTGGGCTAGCGGGGAACTACGAGCAGTACTTC
.	TRBD1	TRBV19	TRBJ1-1	CAGSIDDRVPFF	TGTGCCGGTAGTATAGACGACAGGGTGCCTTTCTTT
many	.	TRBV25-1	TRBJ2-1	CASSDLNEDEQFF	TGTGCCAGCAGTGACTTGAACGAGGATGAGCAGTTCTTC
many	TRBD2	TRBV30	TRBJ2-2	CAWSTLGLAGGPGTGELFF	TGTGCCTGGAGTACATTGGGACTAGCGGGAGGGCCCGGCACCGGGGAGCTGTTTTTT
many	TRBD2	TRBV6-5	TRBJ2-5	CASRLVAGGIETQYF	TGTGCCAGCAGACTCGTAGCGGGAGGTATAGAGACCCAGTACTTC
.	.	TRBV2	TRBJ2-1	CASTMGSSYNEQFF	TGTGCCAGCACTATGGGGAGCTCCTACAATGAGCAGTTCTTC
many	.	TRBV12-3/TRBV12-4	TRBJ2-7	CASSRTTVYEQYF	TGTGCCAGCAGCCGTACTACGGTCTACGAGCAGTACTTC
few	.	TRBV12-3/TRBV12-4	TRBJ1-2	CASSLARGYTF	TGTGCCAGCAGTTTAGCGCGGGGCTACACCTTC
.	TRBD1	TRBV15	TRBJ1-1	CATSSTGGTEAFF	TGTGCCACCAGCAGCACAGGGGGCACTGAAGCTTTCTTT
few	TRBD2	TRBV30	TRBJ2-2	CAWAQSGTSGTGELFF	TGTGCCTGGGCACAATCCGGGACTAGCGGCACCGGGGAGCTGTTTTTT